This T cell receptor beta chain was found in a study of T cell responses to AZD1222 COVID-19 vaccine. Notes on the study in general: Samples come after the peak T cell response, not at day 14.

Profiled with immunoSEQ multiplex PCR; TCRdb holds only in-frame clones, not every one. The sample lists about 100,000 clones; 89% were seen once. V was shortened by 1 base and J by 8 bases, with 6 bases between the two germline ends. This CDR3 has 12 amino acids. Germline V gene lookup returns CDR1 SNHLY and CDR2 FYNNEI. Worth noting for this clone: Its specificity is not known.

The sequences come from peripheral blood, collected on day 0 of MenACWY control vaccination. This clonotype originated in an adult in good health. The chain employs TRBV2 and TRBJ1-5; D gene unclear. CDR3 bases: TGTGCCAGCAGTGAAGACCGCGAGCCCCAGCATTTT. Translation gives CASSEDREPQHF.